This T cell receptor (beta chain) was observed in a study of T cell responses to AZD1222 COVID-19 vaccine. Trimming removed 8 bases at V and 7 bases at J, with 15 bases between. The CDR3 has 13 residues. Repertoires were generated with immunoSEQ multiplex PCR, while TCRdb's copy carries only in-frame clones and drops some. The repertoire holds 140,000 to 150,000 clones, with about 94% as singletons. The sequencing used peripheral blood, collected 28 days after the second AZD1222 dose. The chain links TRBV12-3 or TRBV12-4 to TRBJ1-5; maybe TRBD1 (5 bases). The clonotype was recovered from an adult who received the AZD1222 COVID-19 vaccine. Here the CDR3 DNA reads TGTGCCAGCTCCGGGGGGGAGTGGCAGCCCCAGCATTTT. It specifies CASSGGEWQPQHF.